A selection of T cell receptor beta chains follows, all from one sample in a study of cytomegalovirus exposure and HLA in healthy donors. The protocol was immunoSEQ multiplex PCR, while the TCRdb copy is restricted to in-frame clones and leaves out a portion. Here the sample spans about 170,000 clones, roughly 87% being singletons. Sequencing was performed on PBMCs. Receptors were obtained from a girl aged 10 to 17 in good health and CMV-seropositive. The CDR3 runs from the conserved cysteine through the conserved F or W. Each record gives: D gene, V gene, clone size, J gene, CDR3 protein, CDR3 DNA. A D gene is named only where the DNA matches it firmly. The size entry is marked missing in some rows and otherwise reads once, few, many or a size class.

D gene: -; V gene: TRBV6-5; clone size: -; J gene: TRBJ2-1; CDR3 protein: CASSMDSNNEQFF; CDR3 DNA: TGTGCCAGCAGTATGGACAGTAACAATGAGCAGTTCTTC
D gene: -; V gene: TRBV4-1; clone size: -; J gene: TRBJ1-2; CDR3 protein: CASSQISLMRGYTF; CDR3 DNA: TGCGCCAGCAGCCAAATATCCCTCATGCGCGGCTACACCTTC
D gene: TRBD2; V gene: TRBV14; clone size: -; J gene: TRBJ2-1; CDR3 protein: CASSQILAGNNEQFF; CDR3 DNA: TGTGCCAGCAGCCAAATACTAGCGGGAAACAATGAGCAGTTCTTC
D gene: -; V gene: TRBV12-2; clone size: -; J gene: TRBJ1-4; CDR3 protein: CASRYTGLNEKLFF; CDR3 DNA: TGTGCAAGTCGATACACAGGGTTAAATGAAAAACTGTTTTTT
D gene: -; V gene: TRBV10-1; clone size: -; J gene: TRBJ2-1; CDR3 protein: CASSDPPPSIGGNEQFF; CDR3 DNA: TGCGCCAGCAGTGACCCTCCTCCTAGCATAGGAGGCAATGAGCAGTTCTTC
D gene: -; V gene: TRBV9; clone size: -; J gene: TRBJ1-2; CDR3 protein: CASSVVRGGYTF; CDR3 DNA: TGTGCCAGCAGCGTAGTAAGGGGTGGCTACACCTTC
D gene: TRBD1; V gene: TRBV6-1; clone size: few; J gene: TRBJ2-5; CDR3 protein: CASSPETGVKTQYF; CDR3 DNA: TGTGCCAGCAGTCCTGAGACAGGGGTGAAGACCCAGTACTTC
D gene: -; V gene: TRBV6-5; clone size: -; J gene: TRBJ2-7; CDR3 protein: CASSSHSDRGYEQYF; CDR3 DNA: TGTGCCAGCAGTTCCCACTCGGACCGGGGCTACGAGCAGTACTTC
D gene: -; V gene: TRBV9; clone size: -; J gene: TRBJ1-2; CDR3 protein: CASSVSSGGYTF; CDR3 DNA: TGTGCCAGCAGCGTTTCGAGTGGTGGCTACACCTTC
D gene: TRBD2; V gene: TRBV7-3; clone size: -; J gene: TRBJ2-1; CDR3 protein: CASSLELAGSNEQFF; CDR3 DNA: TGTGCCAGCAGCTTAGAACTAGCGGGAAGTAATGAGCAGTTCTTC
D gene: -; V gene: TRBV28; clone size: once; J gene: TRBJ1-3; CDR3 protein: CASKVPGGNTIYF; CDR3 DNA: TGTGCCAGCAAAGTTCCGGGTGGGAACACCATATATTTT
D gene: -; V gene: TRBV18; clone size: -; J gene: TRBJ2-1; CDR3 protein: CASSPPVQGTMDEQFF; CDR3 DNA: TGTGCCAGCTCACCACCCGTCCAGGGCACAATGGATGAGCAGTTCTTC
D gene: -; V gene: TRBV5-8; clone size: -; J gene: TRBJ1-5; CDR3 protein: CASSSGLLQPQHF; CDR3 DNA: TGTGCCAGCAGCTCAGGACTCTTACAGCCCCAGCATTTT
D gene: -; V gene: TRBV28; clone size: -; J gene: TRBJ1-5; CDR3 protein: CASSLGGLSNQPQHF; CDR3 DNA: TGTGCCAGCAGTTTAGGCGGGCTTAGCAATCAGCCCCAGCATTTT
D gene: -; V gene: TRBV4-3; clone size: few; J gene: TRBJ2-3; CDR3 protein: CASSQDRGFSSTDTQYF; CDR3 DNA: TGCGCCAGCAGCCAAGATCGAGGTTTTTCTAGCACAGATACGCAGTATTTT
D gene: -; V gene: TRBV14; clone size: -; J gene: TRBJ1-1; CDR3 protein: CASSQDRGTEAFF; CDR3 DNA: TGTGCCAGCAGCCAAGACCGCGGCACTGAAGCTTTCTTT
D gene: TRBD1; V gene: TRBV30; clone size: -; J gene: TRBJ2-7; CDR3 protein: CAWSVLPGGTYEQYF; CDR3 DNA: TGTGCCTGGAGTGTACTGCCAGGGGGCACCTACGAGCAGTACTTC
D gene: TRBD2; V gene: TRBV5-1; clone size: -; J gene: TRBJ2-7; CDR3 protein: CASSPLTSGSSYEQYF; CDR3 DNA: TGCGCCAGCAGCCCTCTAACTAGCGGGAGCTCCTACGAGCAGTACTTC
D gene: TRBD1; V gene: TRBV7-3; clone size: -; J gene: TRBJ2-7; CDR3 protein: CASSRVPGTVSSYEQYF; CDR3 DNA: TGTGCCAGCAGCCGCGTACCAGGGACAGTGAGCTCCTACGAGCAGTACTTC
D gene: TRBD1; V gene: TRBV5-1; clone size: -; J gene: TRBJ2-5; CDR3 protein: CASSLGQGQETQYF; CDR3 DNA: TGCGCCAGCAGCCTCGGACAGGGACAAGAGACCCAGTACTTC
D gene: -; V gene: TRBV10-3; clone size: -; J gene: TRBJ2-2; CDR3 protein: CAISERITGTGELFF; CDR3 DNA: TGTGCCATCAGTGAGAGGATTACAGGTACCGGGGAGCTGTTTTTT
D gene: TRBD1; V gene: TRBV5-1; clone size: -; J gene: TRBJ2-7; CDR3 protein: CASSLNLAGGLSYEQYF; CDR3 DNA: TGCGCCAGCAGCTTGAATCTGGCAGGGGGTCTTTCCTACGAGCAGTACTTC